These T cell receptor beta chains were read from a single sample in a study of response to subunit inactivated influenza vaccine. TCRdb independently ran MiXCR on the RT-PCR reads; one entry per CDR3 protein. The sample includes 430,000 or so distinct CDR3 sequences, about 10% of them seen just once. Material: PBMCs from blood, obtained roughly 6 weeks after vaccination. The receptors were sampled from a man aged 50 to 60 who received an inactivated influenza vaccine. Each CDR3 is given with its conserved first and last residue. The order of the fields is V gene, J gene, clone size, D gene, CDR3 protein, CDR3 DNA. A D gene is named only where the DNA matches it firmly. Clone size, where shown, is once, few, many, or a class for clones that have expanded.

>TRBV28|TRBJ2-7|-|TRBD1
CASSGGGQGLYEQYF
TGTGCCAGCAGTGGGGGGGGACAGGGATTGTACGAGCAGTACTTC
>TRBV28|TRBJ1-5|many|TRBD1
CASRADRYNQPQHF
TGTGCCAGCAGGGCGGACAGGTATAATCAGCCCCAGCATTTT
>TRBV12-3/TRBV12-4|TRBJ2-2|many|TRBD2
CASSSTPGLGPGELFF
TGTGCCAGCAGTTCTACTCCGGGACTAGGTCCCGGGGAGCTGTTTTTT
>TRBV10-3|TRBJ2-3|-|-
CAISEREFTDTQYF
TGTGCCATCAGTGAACGGGAGTTCACAGATACGCAGTATTTT
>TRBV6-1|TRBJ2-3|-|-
CASSPVRDWTDTQYF
TGTGCCAGCAGCCCCGTTAGGGACTGGACAGATACGCAGTATTTT
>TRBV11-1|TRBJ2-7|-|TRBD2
CASSLSGLASEQYF
TGTGCCAGCAGCTTAAGTGGACTAGCGAGTGAGCAGTACTTC
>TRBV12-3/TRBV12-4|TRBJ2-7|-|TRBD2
CASSLVAGSTYEQYF
TGTGCCAGCAGTTTAGTAGCGGGATCAACCTACGAGCAGTACTTC
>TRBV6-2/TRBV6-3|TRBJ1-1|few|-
CASSVAGGRTEAFF
TGTGCCAGCAGCGTAGCGGGGGGTCGCACTGAAGCTTTCTTT
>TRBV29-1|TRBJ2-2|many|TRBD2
CSVSGGVGGELFF
TGCAGCGTCAGCGGGGGGGTCGGCGGGGAGCTGTTTTTT
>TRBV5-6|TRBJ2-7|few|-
CASSLYGNYEQYF
TGTGCCAGCAGCTTGTACGGCAACTACGAGCAGTACTTC
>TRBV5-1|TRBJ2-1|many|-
CASSLAGAFPYNEQFF
TGCGCCAGCAGCTTGGCCGGGGCTTTCCCCTACAATGAGCAGTTCTTC
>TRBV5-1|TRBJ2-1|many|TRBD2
CASRPLAASYNEQFF
TGCGCCAGCAGACCTCTAGCGGCTTCCTACAATGAGCAGTTCTTC
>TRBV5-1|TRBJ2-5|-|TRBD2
CASSSPGTSGRIEQETQYF
TGCGCCAGCAGCTCCCCTGGGACTAGCGGGAGGATTGAGCAAGAGACCCAGTACTTC
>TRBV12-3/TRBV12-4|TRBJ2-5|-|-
CASSLSGLPQETQYF
TGTGCCAGCAGTTTATCTGGACTTCCGCAAGAGACCCAGTACTTC
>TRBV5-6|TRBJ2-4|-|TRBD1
CASSIGQGRGFQYF
TGTGCCAGCAGCATCGGACAGGGTAGGGGTTTCCAGTACTTC
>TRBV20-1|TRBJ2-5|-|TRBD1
CSAIGAGQGEETQYF
TGCAGTGCTATAGGAGCGGGACAGGGAGAAGAGACCCAGTACTTC
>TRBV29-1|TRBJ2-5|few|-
CSVVLGPSGAQYF
TGCAGCGTTGTACTGGGACCCTCAGGGGCCCAGTACTTC
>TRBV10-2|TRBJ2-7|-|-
CASSEPGNGYEQYF
TGCGCCAGCAGTGAGCCGGGTAATGGCTACGAGCAGTACTTC
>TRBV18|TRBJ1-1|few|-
CASSRLDRNTEAFF
TGTGCCAGCTCACGACTAGACAGGAACACTGAAGCTTTCTTT
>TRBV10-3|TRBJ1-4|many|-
CAISESGRDAEKLFF
TGTGCCATCAGTGAGTCGGGCAGGGATGCTGAAAAACTGTTTTTT
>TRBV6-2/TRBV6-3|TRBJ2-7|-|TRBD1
CASSYSPFRDRAYEQYF
TGTGCCAGCAGTTACTCGCCCTTCCGGGACAGGGCCTACGAGCAGTACTTC
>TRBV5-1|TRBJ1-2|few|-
CASSLESAGEGYTF
TGCGCCAGCAGCTTGGAATCAGCCGGCGAAGGCTACACCTTC
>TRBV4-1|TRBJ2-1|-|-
CASSHTGSYNEQFF
TGCGCCAGCAGCCATACTGGTTCCTACAATGAGCAGTTCTTC
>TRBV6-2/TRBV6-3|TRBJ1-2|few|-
CASSFQAYGYTF
TGTGCCAGCAGTTTCCAGGCCTATGGCTACACCTTC
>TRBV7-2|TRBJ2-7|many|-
CASSHREGFSSYEQYF
TGTGCCAGCAGCCACCGCGAGGGGTTTAGTTCCTACGAGCAGTACTTC
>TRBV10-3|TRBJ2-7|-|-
CASSPGESGEQYF
TGTGCCTCATCACCAGGGGAATCGGGCGAGCAGTACTTC
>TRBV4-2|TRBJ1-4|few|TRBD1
CASSQEGDSYEKLFF
TGTGCCAGCAGCCAAGAGGGGGACAGTTATGAAAAACTGTTTTTT
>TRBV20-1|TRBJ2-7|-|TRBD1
CSADNRGYEQYF
TGCAGTGCTGATAACAGGGGCTACGAGCAGTACTTC
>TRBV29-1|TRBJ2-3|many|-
CSAQTDGVTDTQYF
TGCAGCGCCCAAACAGACGGGGTTACAGATACGCAGTATTTT
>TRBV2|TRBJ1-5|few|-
CASGTHGQPQHF
TGTGCCAGCGGAACACACGGTCAGCCCCAGCATTTT
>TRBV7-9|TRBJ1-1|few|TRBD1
CASSLPRTGKNTEAFF
TGTGCCAGCAGCTTACCTCGGACAGGGAAGAACACTGAAGCTTTCTTT
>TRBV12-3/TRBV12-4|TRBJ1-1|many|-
CASSPRTQPNTEAFF
TGTGCCAGCAGTCCCAGGACACAGCCGAACACTGAAGCTTTCTTT
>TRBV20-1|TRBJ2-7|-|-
CSARTGGVYEQYF
TGCAGTGCTAGAACAGGTGGGGTCTACGAGCAGTACTTC
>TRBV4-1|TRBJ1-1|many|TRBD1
CASSQDRTGAFF
TGCGCCAGCAGCCAAGATCGGACAGGAGCTTTCTTT
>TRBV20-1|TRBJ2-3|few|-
CSASWSTDTQYF
TGCAGTGCCAGCTGGAGCACAGATACGCAGTATTTT
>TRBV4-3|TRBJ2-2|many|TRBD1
CASSQETGGSTGELFF
TGCGCCAGCAGCCAAGAAACAGGGGGGAGCACCGGGGAGCTGTTTTTT
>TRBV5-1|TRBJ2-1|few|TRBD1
CASSLGQGLGNEQFF
TGCGCCAGCAGCTTGGGACAGGGTTTGGGGAATGAGCAGTTCTTC
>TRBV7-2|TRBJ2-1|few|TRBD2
CASSETSGGANEQFF
TGTGCCAGCAGCGAGACTAGCGGGGGGGCCAATGAGCAGTTCTTC
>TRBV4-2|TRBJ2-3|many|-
CASGRGAPDTQYF
TGTGCCAGCGGCCGGGGGGCCCCAGATACGCAGTATTTT
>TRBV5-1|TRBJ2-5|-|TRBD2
CASTSGRGETQYF
TGCGCCAGCACGAGCGGGAGAGGAGAGACCCAGTACTTC
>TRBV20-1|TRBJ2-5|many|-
CSAVFTLGETQYF
TGCAGTGCTGTATTCACGTTGGGAGAGACCCAGTACTTC
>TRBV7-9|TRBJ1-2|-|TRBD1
CASSWWGQGEGGYTF
TGTGCCAGCAGCTGGTGGGGACAGGGAGAAGGTGGCTACACCTTC
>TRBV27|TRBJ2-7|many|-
CASSFSTAGAEQYF
TGTGCCAGCAGCTTCTCAACAGCCGGAGCCGAGCAGTACTTC
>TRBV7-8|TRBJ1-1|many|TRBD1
CASSLSRQGTEAFF
TGTGCCAGCAGCTTATCCAGACAGGGGACTGAAGCTTTCTTT